This T cell receptor beta chain was sequenced during a study of CD8 T cells in ankylosing spondylitis. About this clonotype itself: The antigen is not known.

Each CDR3 protein gets one entry after TCRdb re-called the 5' RACE reads with MiXCR. The profile shows roughly 180,000 distinct CDR3 sequences, approximately 9% of them singletons. Study-wide findings and caveats: Disease-linked clones reportedly concentrated significantly in matched ankylosing spondylitis synovial fluid.

The CDR3 runs to 17 residues. In germline, CDR1 is SNHLY, CDR2 FYNNEI. Trimming took 6 bases from V and 0 from J; bases not matched to a gene: 4. The chain couples TRBV2 to TRBJ2-3; TRBD2 agrees at 15 bases. The sample comprised blood, either unsorted or a sorted T cell fraction (not recorded which). The TCR sequence derives from a female donor with ankylosing spondylitis or in good health (not recorded which). The CDR3 bases are TGTGCCAGCAGGGGGGGGACTAGCGGGAGGAGCACAGATACGCAGTATTTT. Translated, it gives CASRGGTSGRSTDTQYF.